These T cell receptor beta chains were read from a single sample in a study of technical replicates of blood from a handful of donors. The protocol was immunoSEQ multiplex PCR, while the TCRdb copy is restricted to in-frame clones and leaves out a portion. The repertoire holds more than 70,000 clones, with about 92% as singletons. The sample consisted of T cells isolated from PBMCs. The receptors shown here come from a human donor in good health. The CDR3 runs from the conserved cysteine through the conserved F or W.

V gene,CDR3 protein
TRBV6-5,CASSRADMSYEQYF
TRBV9,CASSVVGTVNEQFF
TRBV7-6,CASSLDRGGNEQFF
TRBV13,CASSSSDDKETQYF
TRBV28,CASSSPGLAGEDEQFF
TRBV5-1,CASSLRTGITSNEQFF
TRBV19,CASSSGSLRTDTQYF
TRBV6-1,CASSARGGAGTISLDEQFF
TRBV5-1,CASSLDPWDRGRDSTLAYGYTF
TRBV6-1,CASTGRRDTEAFF
TRBV5-1,CASREMETQYF
TRBV25-1,CASSLTLNTEAFF
TRBV5-6,CASGREGPGVTGELFF
TRBV5-4,CASTSQGARTDTQYF